This T cell receptor beta chain derives from a study of cytomegalovirus exposure and HLA in healthy donors. Whole-study results and caveats: According to a later analysis, most TCR beta chains associated with CMV appeared HLA-restricted. The study labeled 164 TCR beta chains cytomegalovirus-associated. In a later analysis, common viral pathogens appeared linked to several of the most significant clusters.

PCR was performed using 60 Vbeta and 13 Jbeta primers. Measured with immunoSEQ multiplex PCR; TCRdb has only the in-frame clones, and not every one. The sample consists of approximately 150,000 clones, roughly 80% of them appearing once. In regard to this clone: Its antigen is not identified.

The germline V gene has CDR1 LGHNA and CDR2 YNFKEQ. V lost 1 base to trimming and J lost 4 bases; unmatched junction nucleotides: 6. The CDR3 loop spans 18 amino acids. As for the donors, each was a healthy bone marrow donor. Sequencing was carried out using PBMCs. V gene TRBV4-2 combines with J gene TRBJ2-3; 15 bases map to TRBD2. The sequence was collected from a female donor in good health and CMV-seronegative. CDR3 protein: CASSQGRTSGRGADTQYF. DNA of the CDR3: TGTGCCAGCAGCCAAGGGCGGACTAGCGGGAGGGGGGCAGATACGCAGTATTTT.